A selection of T cell receptor beta chains follows, all from one sample in a study of blood T cell repertoires in COVID-19. The method was immunoSEQ multiplex PCR; TCRdb's version includes in-frame clones alone and lacks a portion of them. The top ten clones hold less than 3.5% of a sample with about 100,000 clones, 70% to 90% of them seen once. Input material: PBMCs or T cells enriched from blood (not recorded which). All receptors derive from a woman in her 50s who had recovered from COVID-19. Each CDR3 is given with its conserved first and last residue. A D gene is named only where the DNA matches it firmly. Where a row states a size, it is once, few, many or the class of an expanded clone; other rows omit it.

CDR3 protein,CDR3 DNA,clone size,J gene,D gene,V gene
CASSLAWAAGELFF,TGCGCCAGCAGCTTGGCATGGGCCGCCGGGGAGCTGTTTTTT,NA,TRBJ2-2,NA,TRBV5-1
CATTLAGTGSEQFF,TGCGCCACTACACTAGCGGGGACGGGTAGTGAGCAGTTCTTC,few,TRBJ2-1,TRBD2,TRBV10-2
CASSLAVGLAGETQYF,TGTGCCAGCAGCTTAGCGGTCGGGCTAGCGGGAGAGACCCAGTACTTC,NA,TRBJ2-5,TRBD2,TRBV7-6
CASSWTDYGYTF,TGTGCCAGCAGTTGGACTGACTATGGCTACACCTTC,NA,TRBJ1-2,NA,TRBV28
CAISLTGRFNTEAFF,TGTGCCATCAGTCTGACAGGGCGTTTTAACACTGAAGCTTTCTTT,NA,TRBJ1-1,TRBD1,TRBV10-3
CASSSGAGNTEAFF,TGTGCCAGCAGTTCAGGGGCGGGGAACACTGAAGCTTTCTTT,NA,TRBJ1-1,NA,TRBV28
CSVAPGIVETQYF,TGCAGCGTTGCGCCAGGGATAGTGGAGACCCAGTACTTC,NA,TRBJ2-5,NA,TRBV29-1
CASTGGYEQYF,TGTGCCAGCACGGGGGGTTACGAGCAGTACTTC,NA,TRBJ2-7,TRBD2,TRBV28
CAWSVQGPGEQYF,TGTGCCTGGAGTGTACAGGGCCCTGGAGAGCAGTACTTC,NA,TRBJ2-7,NA,TRBV30
CASSLETGGEKLFF,TGTGCCAGCAGCTTGGAGACAGGGGGGGAAAAACTGTTTTTT,NA,TRBJ1-4,TRBD1,TRBV7-9
CASSLGPAGEETQYF,TGTGCCAGCAGCTTAGGTCCAGCGGGAGAAGAGACCCAGTACTTC,NA,TRBJ2-5,TRBD2,TRBV7-2
CASSPGSSYNEQFF,TGTGCCAGCTCACCAGGGAGCTCCTACAATGAGCAGTTCTTC,NA,TRBJ2-1,NA,TRBV18
CASSWGPGETQYF,TGTGCCAGCAGCTGGGGGCCGGGGGAGACCCAGTACTTC,NA,TRBJ2-5,NA,TRBV2
CAWSLWGGLNNEQFF,TGTGCCTGGAGTTTGTGGGGGGGACTAAACAATGAGCAGTTCTTC,NA,TRBJ2-1,TRBD2,TRBV30
CATSDSLDISTDTQYF,TGTGCCACCAGTGATTCTCTGGACATAAGCACAGATACGCAGTATTTT,NA,TRBJ2-3,NA,TRBV24-1
CSASGLAGGRDTQYF,TGCAGTGCTAGTGGGCTAGCGGGAGGGAGAGATACGCAGTATTTT,few,TRBJ2-3,TRBD2,TRBV20-1
CSIWGGTGVDEQYF,TGCAGTATTTGGGGGGGGACAGGAGTTGACGAGCAGTACTTC,few,TRBJ2-7,NA,TRBV29-1
CASSPRRDRALSGANVLTF,TGTGCCAGCAGCCCTCGCCGGGACAGGGCCCTCTCTGGGGCCAACGTCCTGACTTTC,few,TRBJ2-6,TRBD1,TRBV5-4
CASTDRGYSYEQYF,TGTGCCAGCACTGACAGGGGGTACTCCTACGAGCAGTACTTC,NA,TRBJ2-7,TRBD1,TRBV28
CASSLQGASTDTQYF,TGCGCCAGCAGCTTGCAGGGGGCCAGCACAGATACGCAGTATTTT,NA,TRBJ2-3,TRBD1,TRBV5-1
CASSVTGGPTDTQYF,TGTGCCAGCAGCGTTACAGGGGGCCCCACAGATACGCAGTATTTT,NA,TRBJ2-3,TRBD1,TRBV7-3
CASSLLTDNSPLHF,TGTGCCAGCAGCTTGTTGACAGATAATTCACCCCTCCACTTT,NA,TRBJ1-6,NA,TRBV5-4
CASSDGEVDEQFF,TGTGCCAGCAGTGACGGAGAGGTAGATGAGCAGTTCTTC,many,TRBJ2-1,NA,TRBV6-4
CASTPVGVINSPLHF,TGTGCCAGCACTCCTGTCGGGGTTATCAATTCACCCCTCCACTTT,NA,TRBJ1-6,NA,TRBV6-5
CASSFLRDGYTF,TGTGCCAGCAGTTTTTTGAGGGATGGCTACACCTTC,NA,TRBJ1-2,NA,TRBV28
CASSMTSGSETQYF,TGCGCCAGCAGCATGACTAGCGGCTCAGAGACCCAGTACTTC,NA,TRBJ2-5,TRBD2,TRBV5-1
CASSQSQGSLYEQYF,TGTGCCAGCAGCCAAAGCCAGGGGAGTTTATACGAGCAGTACTTC,NA,TRBJ2-7,NA,TRBV3-1/TRBV3-2
CASDRELNQPQHF,TGTGCCAGCGACAGGGAACTCAATCAGCCCCAGCATTTT,NA,TRBJ1-5,TRBD1,TRBV2
CATSRGTGSSYEQYF,TGTGCCACCAGCAGAGGGACAGGGTCCTCCTACGAGCAGTACTTC,NA,TRBJ2-7,TRBD1,TRBV15
CASSLTVLNTEAFF,TGCGCCAGCAGCTTGACAGTGCTGAACACTGAAGCTTTCTTT,NA,TRBJ1-1,NA,TRBV5-1
CASSGRQGAVDTGELFF,TGTGCCAGCAGCGGCCGACAGGGGGCAGTGGACACCGGGGAGCTGTTTTTT,once,TRBJ2-2,TRBD1,TRBV3-1/TRBV3-2
CASSSTGSGANVLTF,TGTGCCAGCAGTTCTACAGGGAGTGGGGCCAACGTCCTGACTTTC,NA,TRBJ2-6,NA,TRBV28
CASSLVAGSTDTQYF,TGCGCCAGCAGCTTGGTGGCAGGTAGCACAGATACGCAGTATTTT,NA,TRBJ2-3,NA,TRBV5-1
CASNSGQGPYNEQFF,TGTGCCAGCAATTCGGGACAGGGCCCCTACAATGAGCAGTTCTTC,NA,TRBJ2-1,TRBD1,TRBV3-1/TRBV3-2
CASSPVETVSTDTQYF,TGTGCCAGCTCACCAGTTGAGACAGTTAGCACAGATACGCAGTATTTT,NA,TRBJ2-3,NA,TRBV18
CASSPGQGISYEQYF,TGTGCCAGTAGCCCGGGACAGGGTATATCCTACGAGCAGTACTTC,NA,TRBJ2-7,TRBD1,TRBV19
CASGFKGVSYEQYF,TGTGCCAGCGGATTTAAGGGGGTAAGCTACGAGCAGTACTTC,NA,TRBJ2-7,NA,TRBV27
CASSDRGQGKRKLFF,TGTGCCAGCAGTGATCGCGGACAGGGAAAGAGAAAACTGTTTTTT,few,TRBJ1-4,TRBD1,TRBV2
CASSSGQGKVEAFF,TGCGCCAGCAGCTCGGGACAGGGTAAGGTCGAAGCTTTCTTT,NA,TRBJ1-1,TRBD1,TRBV5-1
CASSLEGLAGDWHEQFF,TGTGCCAGCAGCTTAGAAGGACTAGCGGGAGATTGGCATGAGCAGTTCTTC,few,TRBJ2-1,TRBD2,TRBV11-2
CASSRQGSGEQYF,TGTGCCAGCAGTAGACAGGGGTCGGGGGAGCAGTACTTC,NA,TRBJ2-7,TRBD1,TRBV27
CASSSSGNSYNEQFF,TGTGCCAGCAGCTCCTCAGGGAACTCCTACAATGAGCAGTTCTTC,NA,TRBJ2-1,NA,TRBV11-2
CASSYPVYEQYF,TGTGCCAGCAGCTATCCAGTCTACGAGCAGTACTTC,NA,TRBJ2-7,NA,TRBV6-2/TRBV6-3
CASSPGQRKNIQYF,TGTGCCAGCAGCCCGGGACAGCGCAAAAACATTCAGTACTTC,NA,TRBJ2-4,TRBD1,TRBV2
CASSPGLVSYNEQFF,TGTGCCAGCTCACCAGGGCTCGTTTCCTACAATGAGCAGTTCTTC,NA,TRBJ2-1,NA,TRBV18
CASTASGTYEQYF,TGTGCCAGCACGGCTAGCGGAACCTACGAGCAGTACTTC,NA,TRBJ2-7,TRBD2,TRBV28
CAISPIRQGQNTEAFF,TGTGCCATTTCCCCGATAAGACAGGGCCAAAACACTGAAGCTTTCTTT,NA,TRBJ1-1,TRBD1,TRBV10-3
CASRRGSSVEKLFF,TGTGCCAGTAGACGGGGCTCTAGCGTCGAAAAACTGTTTTTT,NA,TRBJ1-4,NA,TRBV19
CASSQGQGAPGGEAFF,TGTGCCAGCAGCCAAGGGCAGGGGGCGCCGGGAGGTGAAGCTTTCTTT,NA,TRBJ1-1,TRBD1,TRBV3-1/TRBV3-2